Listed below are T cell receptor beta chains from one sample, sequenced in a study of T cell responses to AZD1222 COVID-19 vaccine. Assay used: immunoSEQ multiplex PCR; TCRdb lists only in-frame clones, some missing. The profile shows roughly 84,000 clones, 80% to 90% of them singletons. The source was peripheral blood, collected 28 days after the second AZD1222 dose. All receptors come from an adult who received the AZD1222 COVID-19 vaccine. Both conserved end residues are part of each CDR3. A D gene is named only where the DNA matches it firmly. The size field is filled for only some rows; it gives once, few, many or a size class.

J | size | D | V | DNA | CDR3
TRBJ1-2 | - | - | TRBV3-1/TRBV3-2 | TGTGCCAGCAGCCCCCGGACCGACAACTATGGCTACACCTTC | CASSPRTDNYGYTF
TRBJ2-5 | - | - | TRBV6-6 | TGTGCCAGCAGTTACCCGGTGCAGGGGCCAGAGACCCAGTACTTC | CASSYPVQGPETQYF
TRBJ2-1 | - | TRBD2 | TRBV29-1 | TGCAGCGTGGACTCCAGAGCGGGAGAGCAGTTCTTC | CSVDSRAGEQFF
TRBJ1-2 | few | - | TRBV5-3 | TGTGCCAGATGGTCCACACCGGGACACTATGGCTACACCTTC | CARWSTPGHYGYTF
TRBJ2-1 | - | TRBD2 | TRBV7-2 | TGTGCCAGCAGCTTATCCGGGGGGTCCTACAATGAGCAGTTCTTC | CASSLSGGSYNEQFF
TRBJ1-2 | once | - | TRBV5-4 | TGTGCCAGCAGCTTGGGGGGGGAGAGCTACACCTTC | CASSLGGESYTF
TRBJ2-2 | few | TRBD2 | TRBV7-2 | TGTGCCAGCAGGAAAAAAGGGACTAGCGGGAGGAGCGGGGAGCTGTTTTTT | CASRKKGTSGRSGELFF
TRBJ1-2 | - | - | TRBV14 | TGTGCCAGCAGCCCCCAGGGACTTGGAACCTATGGTTACACCTTC | CASSPQGLGTYGYTF
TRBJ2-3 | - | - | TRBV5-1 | TGCGCCAGCAGCTTGGAAATGGTGCAAAACACAGATACGCAGTATTTT | CASSLEMVQNTDTQYF
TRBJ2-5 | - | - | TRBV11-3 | TGTGCCAGCAGCCGCGCGAATCTTTTCCAAGAGACCCAGTACTTC | CASSRANLFQETQYF
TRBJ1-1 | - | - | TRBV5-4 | TGTGCCAGCAGTCGAGGGGGGGAAAGCCCTGAAGCTTTCTTT | CASSRGGESPEAFF
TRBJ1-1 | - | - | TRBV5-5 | TGTGCCAGCAGCCCCACCACGAACACTGAAGCTTTCTTT | CASSPTTNTEAFF
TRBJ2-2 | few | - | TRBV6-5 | TGTGCCAGCAGTTCCGAAGAGGGGCACACCGGGGAGCTGTTTTTT | CASSSEEGHTGELFF
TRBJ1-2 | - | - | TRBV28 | TGTGCCAGCAGTATCTACTATGGCTACACCTTC | CASSIYYGYTF
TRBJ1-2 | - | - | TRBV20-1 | TGCAGTGCCAGTATCCCGGGCGGGGGCTACACCTTC | CSASIPGGGYTF
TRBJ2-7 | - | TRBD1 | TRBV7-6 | TGTGCCAGCAGCTCTGAGGACAGGGGGGGATACGAGCAGTACTTC | CASSSEDRGGYEQYF
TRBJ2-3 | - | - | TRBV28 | TGTGCCAGCGGTTTTCGGGGGAAAGGTTCAGATACGCAGTATTTT | CASGFRGKGSDTQYF
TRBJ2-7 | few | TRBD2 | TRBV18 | TGTGCCAGCTCGTCGGGGGGCGAGCAGTACTTC | CASSSGGEQYF
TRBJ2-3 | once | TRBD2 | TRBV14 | TGTGCCAGCAGCCAAGATCTGACTAGCGGGAATGAGGCCCTTGGTACGCAGTATTTT | CASSQDLTSGNEALGTQYF
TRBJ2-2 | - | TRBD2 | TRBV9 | TGTGCCAGCAGCGTAATGGGACTAGCGATAAACACCGGGGAGCTGTTTTTT | CASSVMGLAINTGELFF
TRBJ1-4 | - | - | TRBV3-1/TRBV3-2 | TGTGCCAGCAGCCAGCCGTCGGGTATAACTAATGAAAAACTGTTTTTT | CASSQPSGITNEKLFF
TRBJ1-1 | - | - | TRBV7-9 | TGTGCCAGCAGCTTAGGAGGTCAGGGGTACCGTAATGAAGCTTTCTTT | CASSLGGQGYRNEAFF
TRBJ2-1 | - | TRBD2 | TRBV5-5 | TGTGCCAGCAGCTCTAAGCGGGACTCCTACAATGAGCAGTTCTTC | CASSSKRDSYNEQFF
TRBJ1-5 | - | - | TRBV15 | TGTGCCACCAGCAGAGATCGGACGGGGAATCAGCCCCAGCATTTT | CATSRDRTGNQPQHF
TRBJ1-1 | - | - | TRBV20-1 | TGCAGTGCTAGTGCCGGGACTACCTCTGAAGCTTTCTTT | CSASAGTTSEAFF
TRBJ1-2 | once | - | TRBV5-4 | TGTGCCAGCAGCTTGGAAGGGGGTCGGGTCTATGGCTACACCTTC | CASSLEGGRVYGYTF
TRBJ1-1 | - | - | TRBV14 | TGTGCCAGCAGCCAGACCCCCACCGGGTCTGAAGCTTTCTTT | CASSQTPTGSEAFF
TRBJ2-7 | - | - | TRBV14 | TGTGCCAGCAGCCAATTTGTGGGAGTTCTCTACGAGCAGTACTTC | CASSQFVGVLYEQYF
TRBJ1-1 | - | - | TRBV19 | TGTGCCAGTAGTATACAGGGGCGCGGCACTGAAGCTTTCTTT | CASSIQGRGTEAFF
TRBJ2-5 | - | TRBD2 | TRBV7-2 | TGTGCCAGCAGCTCGGGGGGACTAGCGGGCCGGCAAGAGACCCAGTACTTC | CASSSGGLAGRQETQYF
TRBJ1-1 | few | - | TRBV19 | TGTGCCAGTAGTTTCGAGTTTGAAGCTTTCTTT | CASSFEFEAFF
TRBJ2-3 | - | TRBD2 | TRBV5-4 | TGTGCCAGCAGCCTAGGACTAGGGAGGGCTACAGATACGCAGTATTTT | CASSLGLGRATDTQYF
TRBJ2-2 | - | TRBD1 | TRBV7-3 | TGTGCCAGCAGCTCACAGGGGGACACCGGGGAGCTGTTTTTT | CASSSQGDTGELFF
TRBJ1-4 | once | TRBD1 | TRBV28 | TGTGCCAGCAGTTTACCCTACAGGGGGGAAAAACTGTTTTTT | CASSLPYRGEKLFF
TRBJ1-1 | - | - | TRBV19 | TGTGCCAGTAGTATTGGGCAAACGAACACTGAAGCTTTCTTT | CASSIGQTNTEAFF
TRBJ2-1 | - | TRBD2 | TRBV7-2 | TGTGCCAGCAGCTTAGAATCGGGCGGGAGGAGCTCCTACAATGAGCAGTTCTTC | CASSLESGGRSSYNEQFF
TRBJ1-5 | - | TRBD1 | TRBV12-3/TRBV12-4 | TGTGCCAGCAGGCAGGGGGCGAATCAGCCCCAGCATTTT | CASRQGANQPQHF
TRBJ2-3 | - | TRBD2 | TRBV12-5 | TGTGCTAGTGGCCATGGACTAGCGGGGGGGAATACGCAGTATTTT | CASGHGLAGGNTQYF
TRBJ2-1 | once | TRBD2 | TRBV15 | TGTGCCACCAGCAGAGAAAGGCTAGCGGGGGTGAATGAGCAGTTCTTC | CATSRERLAGVNEQFF
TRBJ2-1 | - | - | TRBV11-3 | TGTGCCAGCAGCTTAGCAGTGGGCGACTACAATGAGCAGTTCTTC | CASSLAVGDYNEQFF
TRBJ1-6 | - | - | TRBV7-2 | TGTGCCAGCAGCCCGGGGGGGGGCAACTCACCCCTCCACTTT | CASSPGGGNSPLHF
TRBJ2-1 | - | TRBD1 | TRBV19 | TGTGCCAGTAGACCCGACAGGGGGCCCTTCGGTGAGCAGTTCTTC | CASRPDRGPFGEQFF
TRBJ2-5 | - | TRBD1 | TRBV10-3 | TGTGCCACCCGACAGGGGGGGACACAAGAGACCCAGTACTTC | CATRQGGTQETQYF
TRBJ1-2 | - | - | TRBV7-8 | TGTGCCAGCAGCACAATGACAAGCTATGGCTACACCTTC | CASSTMTSYGYTF
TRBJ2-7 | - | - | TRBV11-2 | TGTGCCAGCAGCTTACAGGGGCGAACCTACGAGCAGTACTTC | CASSLQGRTYEQYF
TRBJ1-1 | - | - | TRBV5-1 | TGCGCCAGCAGCTCTAACCAAGACAGGTTGACTGAAGCTTTCTTT | CASSSNQDRLTEAFF
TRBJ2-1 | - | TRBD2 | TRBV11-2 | TGTGCCAGCAGCTTAGAGCCTAGCGGTGGGAATGAGCAGTTCTTC | CASSLEPSGGNEQFF
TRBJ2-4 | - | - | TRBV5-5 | TGTGCCAGCAGCTTGTCTTGGGCGGTGATTCAGAACATTCAGTACTTC | CASSLSWAVIQNIQYF
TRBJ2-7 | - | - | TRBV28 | TGTGCCAGCAGGGGGGATGAGACCTACGAGCAGTACTTC | CASRGDETYEQYF
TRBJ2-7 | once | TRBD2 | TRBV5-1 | TGCGCCAGCGCCCCTTTTAGGGCGGGAGGTTACTACGAGCAGTACTTC | CASAPFRAGGYYEQYF
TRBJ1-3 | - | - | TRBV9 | TGTGCCAGCAGCTCGAATTCTGGAAACACCATATATTTT | CASSSNSGNTIYF